This TCR beta chain comes out of a study of blood T cell repertoires in COVID-19. Across the study: Sources were T cells, B-cell-depleted T cells, or PBMCs; the material itself was cDNA or gDNA.

The CDR3 consists of 14 residues. With V trimmed by 3 bases and J by 5 bases, 3 bases remained unmatched. Germline CDR1 is KGHSH and CDR2 is LQKENI. Sequencing was performed with immunoSEQ multiplex PCR; in TCRdb, only in-frame clones are kept and a portion is missing. The sample lists roughly 200,000 clones; roughly 83% were seen once. Participants' own reports of clinical history determined their cohort assignment. This clone appeared once. The receptor comes from a man aged 35 to 55 with acute COVID-19. Material for sequencing was PBMCs or T cells enriched from blood (not recorded which). The V gene is TRBV18, the J gene TRBJ2-1, with 8 bases aligning to TRBD2. This CDR3 is CASSPRTSNNEQFF. The CDR3 DNA is TGTGCCAGCTCACCCAGGACTAGCAACAATGAGCAGTTCTTC.